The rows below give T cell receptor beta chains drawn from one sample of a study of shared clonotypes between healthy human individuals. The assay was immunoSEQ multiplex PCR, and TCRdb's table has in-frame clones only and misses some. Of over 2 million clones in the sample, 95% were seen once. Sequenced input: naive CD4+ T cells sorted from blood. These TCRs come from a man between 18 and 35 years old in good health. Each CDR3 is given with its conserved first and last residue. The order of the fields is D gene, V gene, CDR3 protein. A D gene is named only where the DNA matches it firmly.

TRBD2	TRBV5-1	CASSTGGEDTQYF
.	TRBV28	CASTRSEGTPGYGYTF
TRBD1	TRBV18	CASSPPTGNGYTF
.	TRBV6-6	CASSSTANTEAFF
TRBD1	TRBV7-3	CASSCRDREPYEQYF
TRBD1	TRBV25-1	CASSAQGGTEAFF
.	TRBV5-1	CASSLEPEKNTEAFF
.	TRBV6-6	CASSLGSFHEQYF
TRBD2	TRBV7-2	CASSLHERGLLQYF
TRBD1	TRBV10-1	CASTDRQGAGELFF
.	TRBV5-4	CASSNPGTPSSYEQYF
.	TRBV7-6	CASSLSTKSTDTQYF
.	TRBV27	CASSLSQGSISPLHF
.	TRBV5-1	CASSLEAGVGEKLFF
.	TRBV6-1	CASSLGGENEQFF
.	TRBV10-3	CAISESGRDSPQHF
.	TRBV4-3	CASSQEAGGFIGTQYF
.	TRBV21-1	CASIGQPPSYNSPLHF
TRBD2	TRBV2	CASIAGGDTQYF
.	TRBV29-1	CSVLTRVNEKLFF
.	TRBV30	CAWSVRRQRLNPEAFF
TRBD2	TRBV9	CASSARTGTSGRETQYF
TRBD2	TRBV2	CASRASGSLGNEQFF
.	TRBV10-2	CASGRLGGEQYF
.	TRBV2	CAGALRGTDTQYF
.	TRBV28	CASSLVQDYGYTF
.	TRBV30	CAWTRSRVPSFYNSPLHF
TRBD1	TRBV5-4	CASSSDRGTLNTEAFF
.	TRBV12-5	CASGLGGHPNSYEQYF
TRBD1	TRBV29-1	CSVGQGAWGYTF
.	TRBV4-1	CASSHMGGGVKMNQPQHF
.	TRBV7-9	CASSLSWTTQETQYF
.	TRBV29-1	CSVFTLGLNTEAFF
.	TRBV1	CTSTGGSRETQYF
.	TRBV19	CASRQGEVNTEAFF
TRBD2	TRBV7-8	CASDKGTSIYEQYF
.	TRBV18	CASSPTGIYGYTF
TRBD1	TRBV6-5	CASRRTGGYGYTF
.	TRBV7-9	CASSDMYPNYGYTF
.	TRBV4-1	CASSPSGTASEKLFF
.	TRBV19	CASTRTGSNQPQHF
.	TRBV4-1	CASSQFLYTDTQYF
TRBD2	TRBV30	CACSSGNYNEQFF
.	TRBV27	CASRPDGVRPQHF
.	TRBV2	CASSRGVGSPLHF
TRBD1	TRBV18	CASSSRGTDSSGNTIYF